This entry describes one TCR beta chain. Its antigen remains unidentified. This CDR3 is also generated by other DNA sequences in the sample. Repertoires were generated with immunoSEQ multiplex PCR, while TCRdb's copy carries only in-frame clones and drops some. The table shows 1.5 million to 2.5 million clones, with approximately 95% occurring only once. Trimming took off 2 bases at V and 0 bases at J, with 10 bases between the two ends. The CDR3 is 15 amino acids. Per the germline V gene, CDR1 is SGDLS and CDR2 is YYNGEE. This sample was included in a study of shared clonotypes between healthy human individuals. Study observations and caveats: The diversity represented, both genetic and in exposure history, was limited by few donors.

Naivety among CD8 cells was defined by CD45RO negativity and positive CCR7 selection, thereby excluding terminally differentiated effector memory CD45RA+ cells. The sequence was obtained from a man younger than 30 in good health. Sequencing was done on a sample of naive CD8+ T cells sorted from blood. V usage is TRBV9 and J usage is TRBJ2-3, with D tentatively TRBD1 (6 bases). The CDR3 protein is CASSVGATSTDTQYF. The CDR3, as DNA: TGTGCCAGCAGCGTGGGGGCAACTAGCACAGATACGCAGTATTTT.